Presented here are 14 T cell receptor beta chains from one specimen sequenced in a study of technical replicates of blood from several donors. Method: immunoSEQ multiplex PCR; TCRdb's copy keeps in-frame clones and lacks some. The data contain under 85,000 clones, 93% of them seen just once; the ten biggest clones take up about 0.26%. Sequenced: T cells isolated from PBMCs. The source of these receptors is a human donor in good health.

The genes are TRBV6-5 and TRBJ1-4, with D perhaps matching TRBD1 (5 bases). V gave up 7 bases and J gave up 3 bases, with 12 bases separating them. Looked up from germline, CDR1 is MNHEY and CDR2 is SVGAGI. CDR3 length equals 14 residues. CDR3 amino acids: CASTVGGANEKLFF. The CDR3 DNA is TGTGCCAGCACTGTGGGGGGAGCTAATGAAAAACTGTTTTTT.

The chain joins TRBV19 to TRBJ1-1; D possibly corresponds to TRBD1 (6 bases). Germline V gives CDR1 LNHDA, CDR2 SQIVND (reference sequence). The V end was cut by 8 bases, the J end by 4 bases, with 14 bases between. The CDR3 covers 13 residues. CDR3 in DNA: TGTGCCAGTCAACACCGGGGGGCCACTGAAGCTTTCTTT. Translating it yields CASQHRGATEAFF.

This chain uses TRBV4-1 with TRBJ2-7; 10 bases fit TRBD2. CDR1 and CDR2 from the germline V gene are MGHRA and YSYEKL. This CDR3 is built from 17 residues. V was pared by 2 bases and J by 0 bases, with 7 bases of the junction left unmatched. The CDR3 DNA sequence: TGCGCCAGCAGCCAAACCTTAGCGGGAGGTCCCTCCTACGAGCAGTACTTC. Translated: CASSQTLAGGPSYEQYF.

This clone was picked up one time. This chain connects TRBV27 to TRBJ2-7; the D gene is possibly TRBD2 (5 bases). This CDR3 has 13 amino acids. V lost 4 bases and J lost 3, with 10 bases in between. Germline CDR1 is MNHEY and CDR2 is SMNVEV (reference sequence). The CDR3 sequence is CASSSGLGYEQYF. DNA for the CDR3: TGTGCCAGCAGTTCGGGGTTGGGCTACGAGCAGTACTTC.

The gene calls are TRBV7-2 and TRBJ1-2; a possible D gene is TRBD1 (5 bases). CDR1 SGHTA and CDR2 FQGNSA come from the germline V gene. The V end was cut by 5 bases, the J end by 4 bases, with 14 bases between. This CDR3 is built from 14 residues. The CDR3 bases are TGTGCCAGCAGCGTCCGACAGACTCCCTATGGCTACACCTTC. It is translated as CASSVRQTPYGYTF.

The chain uses TRBV15 and TRBJ2-2, with 10 bases identical to TRBD1. This CDR3 has 18 amino acids. The germline V gene encodes CDR1 LNHNV and CDR2 YYDKDF (reference sequence). V lost 5 bases and J lost 0; bases outside the gene matches: 9. DNA of the CDR3: TGTGCCACCAGCGGATGGGACAGGGGATGGGCGAACACCGGGGAGCTGTTTTTT. It encodes CATSGWDRGWANTGELFF.

V gene TRBV9 combines with J gene TRBJ2-5; D might be TRBD2 (6 bases). Germline CDR1 and CDR2: SGDLS and YYNGEE. The V end lost 0 bases, the J end lost 2 bases, and 11 bases lay between the germline ends. There are 15 residues in the CDR3. The CDR3 protein is CASSVGADYQETQYF. CDR3 bases: TGTGCCAGCAGCGTAGGAGCGGACTATCAAGAGACCCAGTACTTC.

V and J are TRBV9 and TRBJ2-2; 9 bases line up with TRBD2. The V and J ends lost 0 bases and 0 bases, in that order; junction bases with no gene match: 3. Germline loops: CDR1 SGDLS, CDR2 YYNGEE. This CDR3 has 17 amino acids. DNA of the CDR3: TGTGCCAGCAGCGTAGGGGTAGCGGGGGCGAACACCGGGGAGCTGTTTTTT. Its protein product is CASSVGVAGANTGELFF.

The chain carries TRBV19 and TRBJ1-2, with D tentatively TRBD1 (6 bases). The CDR3 contains 12 residues. CDR1 is LNHDA and CDR2 is SQIVND in the germline V gene (reference sequence). V was pared by 8 bases and J by 8 bases, with 15 bases between. CDR3 DNA: TGTGCCAGTGTCGACAGGAATTGGGGCTACACCTTC. It encodes CASVDRNWGYTF.

The rearrangement uses TRBV13 and TRBJ2-2; 9 nucleotides align to TRBD1. CDR3 length equals 16 residues. Germline V gene sequence: CDR1 PRHDT, CDR2 FYEKMQ (reference sequence). Trimming at V came to 5 bases and at J to 5 bases, leaving 9 bases not matched to a gene. CDR3 sequence (DNA): TGTGCCAGCAGCCCGAAGGACAGGGGAAGTACCGGGGAGCTGTTTTTT. Encoded protein: CASSPKDRGSTGELFF.

The chain carries TRBV27 and TRBJ2-3, with TRBD2 matching 9 bases. The trim removed 3 bases at V and 5 bases at J, leaving 3 bases unmatched. This CDR3 has 14 amino acids. Germline V gene sequence: CDR1 MNHEY, CDR2 SMNVEV (reference sequence). The CDR3 DNA reads as TGTGCCAGCAGTTTTCTACTAGCGGGAGATACGCAGTATTTT. It codes for CASSFLLAGDTQYF.

This sequence joins TRBV5-1 and TRBJ2-7; 12 nucleotides match TRBD2. This CDR3 contains 14 residues. The trim removed 0 bases at V and 6 bases at J, leaving 1 base unmatched. The V gene's germline CDR1 is SGHRS and CDR2 YFSETQ. CDR3 protein: CASSLGLAGVEQYF. CDR3 nucleotide sequence: TGCGCCAGCAGCTTGGGACTAGCGGGAGTCGAGCAGTACTTC.

The chain uses TRBV28 and TRBJ1-1; weak D call: TRBD1 (6 bases). With 6 bases removed from V and 0 bases from J, the gap between germline ends came to 17 bases. The CDR3 is made up of 16 amino acids. Germline V gives CDR1 MDHEN, CDR2 SYDVKM. As DNA, the CDR3 is TGTGCCAGCAGGAAGCGATCGGGACAATTGAACACTGAAGCTTTCTTT. Amino acids: CASRKRSGQLNTEAFF.

The chain uses TRBV27 and TRBJ1-5; the D gene is possibly TRBD1 (5 bases). Germline V gene lookup returns CDR1 MNHEY and CDR2 SMNVEV (reference sequence). This CDR3 is built from 13 residues. Trimming pared 4 bases from V and 6 bases from J, leaving 10 bases between. As DNA, the CDR3 is TGTGCCAGCAGTTCAGGGTTAAGTCAGCCCCAGCATTTT. Translating it yields CASSSGLSQPQHF.